These 30 T cell receptor beta chains came from one sample sequenced in a study of PD-1 blockade in classical Hodgkin lymphoma. Each of the patients experienced relapse following autologous stem cell transplantation, and their brentuximab vedotin exposure differed. Sequencing used immunoSEQ multiplex PCR; TCRdb keeps in-frame clones, though not all of them. The sample holds 75,000 to 100,000 clones, over 80% seen once. The input for sequencing was peripheral blood mononuclear cells (PBMCs), taken at baseline. The source is a human donor with classical Hodgkin lymphoma.

This rearrangement joins TRBV5-1 to TRBJ1-1; maybe TRBD1 (6 bases). Trimming removed 4 bases at V and 3 bases at J, with 10 bases between. The CDR3 runs to 13 residues. CDR1 is SGHRS, CDR2 YFSETQ, per germline. For the CDR3, the DNA is TGCGCCAGCAGCGTGACAGGTTACACTGAAGCTTTCTTT. Amino acids: CASSVTGYTEAFF.

This clone was observed a handful of times. Other DNA sequences within the sample encode an identical CDR3. DNA for the CDR3: TGTGCCAGCAGCCCGACGGGGGGGCGGGATGGCTACACCTTC. It yields the protein CASSPTGGRDGYTF. V is TRBV14 and J is TRBJ1-2; tentative D call: TRBD1 (6 bases). V was clipped by 4 bases and J by 6 bases, with 15 bases between them. From germline, CDR1 is SGHDN and CDR2 FVKESK. The CDR3 totals 14 residues.

A remark on this clone: Compared with germline, one end of the junction differs, possibly owing to a read error. The CDR3 loop reads CASGFRMGYYGYTF. The CDR3 coding sequence is TGTGCCAGCGGCTTCCGTATGGGGTACTATGGCTACACCTTC. This chain joins TRBV5-8 and TRBJ1-2; D is uncertain. This CDR3 is 14 amino acids long. The germline V gene has CDR1 SGHTS and CDR2 YDEGEE.

The chain is built from TRBV6-5 and TRBJ2-5, with unresolved D. The J call is uncertain, as TRBJ2-7 better fits the DNA end. The CDR3 extends over 14 amino acids. CDR1 is MNHEY and CDR2 is SVGAGI in the germline V gene. DNA for the CDR3: TGTGCCAGCAGTACTACCACTACCTCCTACGAGCAGTACTTC. The encoded protein is CASSTTTTSYEQYF.

The rearrangement uses TRBV19 and TRBJ1-5, with D tentatively TRBD1 (5 bases). V lost 7 bases and J 9 bases, leaving 22 bases between the germline ends. This CDR3 has 15 amino acids. The germline V gene has CDR1 LNHDA and CDR2 SQIVND (reference sequence). CDR3 in DNA: TGTGCCAGTACCCTTAAAGGGTTGCTAGGGGTGCCCCAGCATTTT. Its translation is CASTLKGLLGVPQHF.

This rearrangement joins TRBV6-5 to TRBJ1-2; D not resolved. V was trimmed by 4 bases and J by 2 bases, leaving 14 bases between them. CDR1 and CDR2 from the germline V gene are MNHEY and SVGAGI. CDR3 length: 15 amino acids. CDR3 bases: TGTGCCAGCAGTTCTCGCGACGGCAGCAACTATGGCTACACCTTC. Protein product: CASSSRDGSNYGYTF.

V gene TRBV28 combines with J gene TRBJ1-2, with D perhaps matching TRBD1 (5 bases). In germline, CDR1 is MDHEN, CDR2 SYDVKM. The V end lost 6 bases, the J end lost 7 bases, and 12 bases lay between the germline ends. The CDR3 covers 12 residues. The CDR3 nucleotides read TGTGCCAGCAGCGACAGTTATGGTGGCTACACCTTC. As protein: CASSDSYGGYTF.

V gene TRBV5-1 combines with J gene TRBJ1-2; D might be TRBD1 (6 bases). The CDR3 extends over 13 amino acids. In germline, CDR1 is SGHRS, CDR2 YFSETQ. Trimming left V 3 bases short and J 7 bases short, with 13 bases between. The chain's CDR3 is CASSSGTLGGYTF. CDR3 sequence (DNA): TGCGCCAGCAGCTCGGGGACATTAGGTGGCTACACCTTC.

The chain combines TRBV7-2 with TRBJ1-1; tentatively, D is TRBD1 (5 bases). Germline CDR1 reads SGHTA; CDR2 reads FQGNSA. V shed 0 bases and J shed 3 bases, with 11 bases lying between them. CDR3 length equals 15 residues. The CDR3: CASSLAGVGDTEAFF. The DNA of the CDR3 is TGTGCCAGCAGCTTAGCGGGGGTAGGGGACACTGAAGCTTTCTTT.

This clone appeared a few times. At the DNA level, this CDR3 is encoded by other sequences in the same sample as well. V and J are TRBV10-3 and TRBJ1-1; the D gene is possibly TRBD1 (6 bases). Looked up from germline, CDR1 is ENHRY and CDR2 is SYGVKD. V gave up 3 bases and J gave up 1 base, with 6 bases separating them. CDR3 length: 13 residues. CDR3 amino acids: CAISEGGNTEAFF. As DNA, the CDR3 is TGTGCCATCAGTGAAGGGGGGAACACTGAAGCTTTCTTT.

V and J are TRBV6-5 and TRBJ2-7; D unclear. This CDR3 region has 11 residues. V lost 5 bases to trimming and J lost 7 bases, with 9 bases between them. The germline V gene has CDR1 MNHEY and CDR2 SVGAGI. DNA of the CDR3: TGTGCCAGCAGTGAAGGTGGGGAGCAGTACTTC. This gives the protein CASSEGGEQYF.

V gene TRBV28 combines with J gene TRBJ1-5; D is uncertain. This CDR3 comprises 11 residues. V was trimmed by 5 bases and J by 11 bases, leaving 10 bases between them. Per germline, CDR1 MDHEN and CDR2 SYDVKM. The CDR3 is CASSPREAQHF. DNA for the CDR3: TGTGCCAGCAGTCCTCGGGAGGCCCAGCATTTT. The full variable domain, with the rest looked up from reference TRBV28 and TRBJ1-5, is DVKVTQSSRYLVKRTGEKVFLECVQDMDHENMFWYRQDPGLGLRLIYFSYDVKMKEKGDIPEGYSVSREKKERFSLILESASTNQTSMYLCASSPREAQHFGDGTRLSIL.

The table lists this clone with many counts. The chain combines TRBV15 with TRBJ1-2; possible D gene TRBD1, 6 bases. The CDR3 contains 14 residues. V was cut by 0 bases and J by 5 bases, with 10 bases left in between. Germline V lookup: CDR1 LNHNV, CDR2 YYDKDF (reference sequence). As DNA, the CDR3 is TGTGCCACCAGCAGAGATCGAGGGGGTTATGGCTACACCTTC. As protein: CATSRDRGGYGYTF.

This chain links TRBV7-6 with TRBJ2-7; a possible D gene is TRBD1 (7 bases). Germline V gene data show CDR1 as SGHVS and CDR2 as FNYEAQ. The V end lost 2 bases, the J end lost 3 bases, and 14 bases lay between the germline ends. The CDR3 loop spans 15 amino acids. The CDR3 DNA reads TGTGCCAGCAGCTTACTGGCCAGGGGGGACTACGAGCAGTACTTC. Amino acid sequence: CASSLLARGDYEQYF.

This chain connects TRBV7-9 to TRBJ2-7, with D possibly TRBD2 on 5 matching bases. The CDR3 runs to 12 residues. V was trimmed by 3 bases and J by 6 bases, leaving 9 bases between them. CDR1 and CDR2 from the germline V gene are SEHNR and FQNEAQ (reference sequence). In DNA, the CDR3 is TGTGCCAGCAGCTTGGAACTAGTCGAGCAGTACTTC. Translation gives CASSLELVEQYF.

The chain has TRBV28 and TRBJ1-4; D unclear. V was cut by 3 bases and J by 0 bases, with 5 bases left in between. There are 14 residues in the CDR3. Germline V gene sequence: CDR1 MDHEN, CDR2 SYDVKM. As DNA, the CDR3 is TGTGCCAGCAGTTTTGGGGCAACTAATGAAAAACTGTTTTTT. As protein: CASSFGATNEKLFF. Filled out from reference TRBV28 and TRBJ1-4, the complete variable domain reads DVKVTQSSRYLVKRTGEKVFLECVQDMDHENMFWYRQDPGLGLRLIYFSYDVKMKEKGDIPEGYSVSREKKERFSLILESASTNQTSMYLCASSFGATNEKLFFGSGTQLSVL.

V and J are TRBV7-8 and TRBJ2-4; weak D call: TRBD1 (5 bases). Germline lookup yields CDR1 SGHVS and CDR2 FQNEAQ. The CDR3 has 14 residues. V dropped 6 bases and J dropped 8 bases, with 17 bases sitting between them. Written as DNA, the CDR3 is TGTGCCAGCAGTCTTCGACAGATCTCGGACATTCAGTACTTC. It is translated as CASSLRQISDIQYF.

The chain couples TRBV28 to TRBJ2-1, with D possibly TRBD1 on 6 matching bases. V shed 5 bases and J shed 0 bases, with 17 bases lying between them. CDR1 and CDR2 from the germline V gene are MDHEN and SYDVKM. This CDR3 spans 17 amino acids. CDR3 bases: TGTGCCAGCAGTACTTTAAAGGGGGAAAGCTCCTACAATGAGCAGTTCTTC. Its protein product is CASSTLKGESSYNEQFF.

The chain has TRBV19 and TRBJ1-5; D ambiguous. Trimming cost V 3 bases and J 1 base, with 13 bases left between them. The CDR3 loop spans 16 amino acids. CDR1 and CDR2 (germline): LNHDA, SQIVND (reference sequence). CDR3 in amino acids: CASSIEPSGSNQPQHF. The CDR3 DNA follows: TGTGCCAGTAGTATTGAGCCCTCTGGGAGCAATCAGCCCCAGCATTTT.

This clone was seen just once. The chain uses TRBV19 and TRBJ1-6; TRBD1 matches at 7 bases. V lost 3 bases to trimming and J lost 10 bases; unmatched junction nucleotides: 12. CDR3 length: 16 amino acids. CDR1 is LNHDA and CDR2 is SQIVND in the germline V gene (reference sequence). The CDR3 reads CASSIQSGGIGSPLHF. CDR3 DNA sequence: TGTGCCAGTAGTATCCAGTCAGGGGGAATCGGATCACCCCTCCACTTT.

The chain combines TRBV6-4 with TRBJ2-1; TRBD2 is a possible D gene (5 bases). CDR3 length equals 13 residues. V was trimmed by 2 bases and J by 7 bases, leaving 9 bases between them. CDR1 is MRHNA and CDR2 is SNTAGT in the germline V gene. CDR3 sequence: CASSDLGVNEQFF. The CDR3 DNA is TGTGCCAGCAGTGACCTCGGGGTGAATGAGCAGTTCTTC.

The chain recombines TRBV9 with TRBJ1-1, with 8 bases fitting TRBD1. The CDR3 contains 17 residues. V lost 3 bases to trimming and J lost 1 base; unmatched junction nucleotides: 11. Germline V lookup: CDR1 SGDLS, CDR2 YYNGEE. The CDR3 DNA reads TGTGCCAGCAGCGCTACCGGACAGGGCGTGAGGAACACTGAAGCTTTCTTT. This gives the protein CASSATGQGVRNTEAFF.

The rearrangement joins TRBV5-8 to TRBJ1-5; D remains ambiguous. Germline lookup yields CDR1 SGHTS and CDR2 YDEGEE. The V and J ends lost 2 bases and 3 bases respectively, with 9 bases between them. The CDR3 is made up of 14 amino acids. The CDR3: CASSFGTANQPQHF. The CDR3, as DNA: TGTGCCAGCAGCTTTGGAACAGCCAATCAGCCCCAGCATTTT.

The chain has TRBV6-1 and TRBJ2-5; tentative D call: TRBD2 (6 bases). The CDR3 is 15 residues long. With 7 bases removed from V and 5 bases from J, the gap between germline ends came to 20 bases. Per the germline V gene, CDR1 is MNHNS and CDR2 is SASEGT. CDR3 sequence: CASMREPRELETQYF. The CDR3 nucleotides read TGTGCCAGCATGCGGGAACCACGGGAGTTGGAGACCCAGTACTTC.

The table lists this clone with a few counts. The chain carries TRBV5-1 and TRBJ2-2, with 8 bases lining up with TRBD1. The CDR3 has 15 amino acids. Germline assignment: CDR1 SGHRS and CDR2 YFSETQ. V gave up 6 bases and J gave up 3 bases; unmatched junction bases: 7. Written as DNA, the CDR3 is TGCGCCAGCAATGAGGACAGGGCCGACACCGGGGAGCTGTTTTTT. Amino acids: CASNEDRADTGELFF.

The chain is built from TRBV2 and TRBJ2-7; D remains ambiguous. Germline V gives CDR1 SNHLY, CDR2 FYNNEI. The CDR3 totals 15 residues. Trimming stripped 1 base from V and 5 bases from J, with 15 bases between. The CDR3 coding sequence is TGTGCCAGCAGTGAAGGGGCAGCCTGGGTCCACGAGCAGTACTTC. It encodes CASSEGAAWVHEQYF.

J is TRBJ1-1 and V is TRBV5-1; no clear D gene. CDR1 SGHRS and CDR2 YFSETQ come from the germline V gene. Trimming pared 4 bases from V and 1 base from J, leaving 11 bases between. The CDR3 totals 14 residues. The CDR3: CASSADRQNTEAFF. The CDR3 DNA sequence: TGCGCCAGCAGCGCGGACCGACAGAACACTGAAGCTTTCTTT.

The chain joins TRBV2 to TRBJ2-7, with TRBD2 identical over 7 bases. The CDR3 is 13 residues long. CDR1 SNHLY and CDR2 FYNNEI come from the germline V gene. The V and J ends lost 5 bases and 0 bases, in that order; junction bases with no gene match: 1. CDR3 amino acids: CASSSGVSYEQYF. The CDR3 DNA follows: TGTGCCAGCAGTAGCGGGGTCTCCTACGAGCAGTACTTC.

V gene TRBV9 combines with J gene TRBJ2-1; 10 bases fit TRBD2. The junction had 3 bases not matched to a gene; V was cut back by 0 bases and J by 6 bases. In germline, CDR1 is SGDLS, CDR2 YYNGEE. This CDR3 has 15 amino acids. The CDR3 nucleotides read TGTGCCAGCAGCGTAGTAGCGGGAGGCCCCAATGAGCAGTTCTTC. As protein: CASSVVAGGPNEQFF. Filled out from reference TRBV9 and TRBJ2-1, the complete variable domain reads DSGVTQTPKHLITATGQRVTLRCSPRSGDLSVYWYQQSLDQGLQFLIQYYNGEERAKGNILERFSAQQFPDLHSELNLSSLELGDSALYFCASSVVAGGPNEQFFGPGTRLTVL.

Of note for this clone: Other DNA sequences from this sample encode an identical CDR3 as well. The rearrangement joins TRBV27 to TRBJ2-7; 9 positions agree with TRBD1. CDR3 length equals 15 residues. After removal of 5 bases from V and 10 bases from J, the junction contained 15 bases not matched to a gene. In germline, CDR1 is MNHEY, CDR2 SMNVEV (reference sequence). The DNA for the CDR3 is TGTGCCAGCAGTCGAGGGAACAGGGGGCTGAGGGAACAGTACTTC. It encodes CASSRGNRGLREQYF.